The 14 T cell receptor beta chains in this list originate from one sample, sequenced in a study of T cell responses to AZD1222 COVID-19 vaccine. Sequencing used immunoSEQ multiplex PCR; TCRdb keeps in-frame clones, though not all of them. The sample holds under 140,000 clones; roughly nine tenths are singletons and the top ten take about 1.6%. The material was peripheral blood, obtained on day 0 of AZD1222 vaccination. These receptors came from an adult in good health.

This clone occurred a few times. The rearrangement uses TRBV30 and TRBJ1-1; TRBD1 might be the D (5 bases). CDR1 GTSNPN and CDR2 SVGIG come from the germline V gene (reference sequence). Trimming removed 4 bases from V and 10 bases from J, with 22 bases in between. The CDR3 totals 14 residues. The CDR3 loop is CAWTRDAENLGAFF. In DNA form, the CDR3 reads TGTGCCTGGACGAGGGACGCGGAAAATTTGGGAGCTTTCTTT.

This chain connects TRBV6-1 to TRBJ1-4; TRBD1 might be the D (6 bases). The V end was cut by 2 bases, the J end by 5 bases, with 9 bases between. The CDR3 runs 14 residues. Germline CDR1 reads MNHNS; CDR2 reads SASEGT. The CDR3 region is CASSEYRVNEKLFF. The CDR3 DNA reads as TGTGCCAGCAGTGAATACAGGGTAAATGAAAAACTGTTTTTT.

CDR3 protein: CASSERSGANVLTF. In DNA form, the CDR3 reads TGTGCCAGCAGTGAGAGGTCTGGGGCCAACGTCCTGACTTTC. The V call is TRBV2, the J call TRBJ2-6, with D uncertain. The germline gives CDR1 SNHLY, CDR2 FYNNEI. The CDR3 totals 14 residues. Trimming took off 3 bases at V and 1 base at J, with 4 bases between the two ends.

The chain couples TRBV27 to TRBJ1-4; no reliable D call. The CDR3 is 15 amino acids. Between the trimmed V and J ends, which lost 3 bases and 8 bases, there was a span of 16 bases. Looked up from germline, CDR1 is MNHEY and CDR2 is SMNVEV (reference sequence). The DNA for the CDR3 is TGTGCCAGCAGTTTTAGAGAATCCCGAAGGGAAAAACTGTTTTTT. It specifies CASSFRESRREKLFF.

This chain joins TRBV4-1 and TRBJ1-1; tentative D call: TRBD1 (5 bases). Germline loops: CDR1 MGHRA, CDR2 YSYEKL. The CDR3 has 13 residues. Trimming shortened V by 4 bases and J by 7 bases, and 13 bases separated the two germline ends. The chain's CDR3 is CASSPPAGLEAFF. CDR3 nucleotides: TGCGCCAGCAGCCCTCCAGCGGGGCTTGAAGCTTTCTTT.

The genes are TRBV29-1 and TRBJ2-7, with 8 nucleotides matching TRBD1. Germline V CDR1 and CDR2: SQVTM, ANQGSEA. CDR3 length equals 13 residues. Trimming removed 7 bases from V and 3 bases from J; junction bases left unmatched: 8. The CDR3 spells CSATGQGGYEQYF. CDR3 nucleotide sequence: TGCAGCGCTACCGGACAGGGAGGCTACGAGCAGTACTTC.

V and J are TRBV7-2 and TRBJ2-1; no firm D call. The V gene lost 1 base and the J gene lost 4 bases, with 5 bases spanning the gap. CDR1 SGHTA and CDR2 FQGNSA come from the germline V gene. The CDR3 runs 13 residues. The CDR3 region is CASSLVVYNEQFF. The CDR3 DNA sequence: TGTGCCAGCAGCTTAGTTGTATACAATGAGCAGTTCTTC.

The V and J genes are TRBV19 and TRBJ1-2; tentative D call: TRBD1 (5 bases). Trimming left V 4 bases short and J 3 bases short, with 12 bases between. CDR3 length: 14 residues. Germline V gives CDR1 LNHDA, CDR2 SQIVND (reference sequence). DNA of the CDR3: TGTGCCAGTAGTACCGGGGCCTCCGACTATGGCTACACCTTC. Protein: CASSTGASDYGYTF.

The V call is TRBV15, the J call TRBJ1-1; D is undetermined. V lost 7 bases and J lost 0, with 9 bases in between. In germline, CDR1 is LNHNV, CDR2 YYDKDF (reference sequence). CDR3 size: 13 residues. The CDR3, as DNA: TGTGCCACCAAGAAGCTTATGAACACTGAAGCTTTCTTT. This encodes CATKKLMNTEAFF.

This chain connects TRBV19 to TRBJ1-5; D is undetermined. CDR3 size: 13 residues. Trimming cost V 6 bases and J 2 bases, with 8 bases left between them. The germline CDR1 and CDR2 sequences are LNHDA and SQIVND (reference sequence). The CDR3 nucleotides read TGTGCCAGTAGGGGGTTCGGCAATCAGCCCCAGCATTTT. Protein product: CASRGFGNQPQHF.

The chain links TRBV3-1 (or the pseudogene TRBV3-2) to TRBJ1-1; 7 bases align to TRBD1. This CDR3 region has 15 residues. In germline, CDR1 is LGHDT, CDR2 YNNKEL (reference sequence). The V gene end was trimmed by 4 bases and the J gene end by 2 bases; junction bases not matched to a gene: 7. CDR3 DNA: TGTGCCAGCAGCCGCCGACAGGGAGTAAACACTGAAGCTTTCTTT. This translates into CASSRRQGVNTEAFF.

The V gene is TRBV7-9, the J gene TRBJ2-1; a weak D match, TRBD1 (6 bases). Per germline, CDR1 SEHNR and CDR2 FQNEAQ (reference sequence). Trimming took 6 bases from V and 4 from J, leaving 13 bases between them. The CDR3 is made up of 14 amino acids. Here the CDR3 DNA reads TGTGCCAGCAGAGTAAAGGACAGTTACAATGAGCAGTTCTTC. It codes for CASRVKDSYNEQFF.

The chain links TRBV9 to TRBJ1-2; 9 bases line up with TRBD1. V lost 3 bases, J lost 7 bases, and 7 bases stayed unmatched. CDR3 size: 14 residues. Germline CDR1 and CDR2: SGDLS and YYNGEE. CDR3 in amino acids: CASSASGTGSGYTF. As DNA, the CDR3 is TGTGCCAGCAGCGCGTCCGGGACAGGGTCTGGCTACACCTTC.

This rearrangement joins TRBV19 to TRBJ2-1; TRBD2 matches 7 bases. J gave up 1 base and V 5 bases, and 8 bases lay outside the gene matches. Per the germline V gene, CDR1 is LNHDA and CDR2 is SQIVND (reference sequence). The CDR3 is 16 amino acids. CDR3 DNA: TGTGCCAGTAGTTCCTGGACTAGTGTTTCCTACAATGAGCAGTTCTTC. This translates into CASSSWTSVSYNEQFF.